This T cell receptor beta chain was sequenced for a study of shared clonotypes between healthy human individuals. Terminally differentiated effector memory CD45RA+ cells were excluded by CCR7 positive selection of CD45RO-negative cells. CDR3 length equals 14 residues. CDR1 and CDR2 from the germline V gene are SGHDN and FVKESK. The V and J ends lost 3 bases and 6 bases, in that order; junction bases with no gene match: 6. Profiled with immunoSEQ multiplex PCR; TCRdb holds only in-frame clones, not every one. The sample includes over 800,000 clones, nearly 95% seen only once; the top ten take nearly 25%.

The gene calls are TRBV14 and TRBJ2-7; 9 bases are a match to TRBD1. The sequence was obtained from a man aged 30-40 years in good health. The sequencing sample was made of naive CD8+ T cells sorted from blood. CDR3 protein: CASSQTGTGSEQYF. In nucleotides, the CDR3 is TGTGCCAGCAGCCAGACCGGGACAGGGAGCGAGCAGTACTTC.